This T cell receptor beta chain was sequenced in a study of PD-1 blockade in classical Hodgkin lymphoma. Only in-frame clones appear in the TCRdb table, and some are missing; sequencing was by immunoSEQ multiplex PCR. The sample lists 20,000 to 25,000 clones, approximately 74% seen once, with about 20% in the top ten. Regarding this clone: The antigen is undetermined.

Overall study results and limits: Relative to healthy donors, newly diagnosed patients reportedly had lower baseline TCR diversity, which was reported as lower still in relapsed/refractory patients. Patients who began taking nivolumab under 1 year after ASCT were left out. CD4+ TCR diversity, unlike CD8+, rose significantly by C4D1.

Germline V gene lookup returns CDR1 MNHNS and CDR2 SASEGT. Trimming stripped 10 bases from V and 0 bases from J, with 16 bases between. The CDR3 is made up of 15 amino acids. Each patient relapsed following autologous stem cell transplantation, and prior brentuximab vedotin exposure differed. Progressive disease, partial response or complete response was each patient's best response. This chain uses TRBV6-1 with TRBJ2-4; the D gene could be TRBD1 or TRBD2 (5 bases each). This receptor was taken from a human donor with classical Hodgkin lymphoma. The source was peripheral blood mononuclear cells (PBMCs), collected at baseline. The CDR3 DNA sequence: TGTGCCATTCACGGGGACGTGGGAGCCAAAAACATTCAGTACTTC. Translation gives CAIHGDVGAKNIQYF.